A selection of T cell receptor beta chains follows, all from one sample in a study of blood T cell repertoires in COVID-19. Here immunoSEQ multiplex PCR was the method, and the copy in TCRdb shows in-frame clones only, minus some. The sample comprises 250,000 to 350,000 clones, roughly 90% of which are singletons, and approximately 0.84% rests with the top ten. Sequenced: peripheral blood. These receptor sequences come from a man under 40 with acute or convalescent COVID-19. The conserved cysteine and the conserved F or W are not part of the CDR3 here. Expanded clones are given a class, and other clones once, few, many or no size at all.

V gene	clone size	CDR3 protein
TRBV30	.	AWSFGGAGNTIY
TRBV5-1	.	ASRGLALGETQY
TRBV3-1/TRBV3-2	.	ASSQEGVKAF
TRBV7-3	.	ASSRLSGELF
TRBV19	.	ASSNPGGRNTEAF
TRBV21-1	.	ASSKLVQQNQPQH
TRBV5-1	.	ASSLNSGLLNTGELF
TRBV5-1	.	ASSFRRAGGARLDEKLF
TRBV7-3	.	ASSLLPGRGDTQY
TRBV6-5	.	ASLSGKTEAF
TRBV6-1	.	ASSGYRDRVGNTIY
TRBV5-1	once	ASALLSGALSYEQY
TRBV19	.	ASNAREGYGYT
TRBV5-4	.	ASSPGGTSTDTQY
TRBV5-6	.	ASSWTGVVSTEAF
TRBV2	.	ASSEVVGRQGRGYT
TRBV28	.	ASSLNGGAGTGELF
TRBV10-2	.	ASSESKAANEQF
TRBV12-3/TRBV12-4	.	ATTSGNNNEQF
TRBV5-1	.	ASELLPGGNTEAF
TRBV28	.	ASKSDGGANQPQH
TRBV27	.	ASSFDRDQPQH
TRBV14	.	ASSHEGREKLF
TRBV3-1/TRBV3-2	.	ASSHLSGTSGYNEQF
TRBV28	.	ASSLEFRAYEQY
TRBV28	.	ASSLGQGRYNEQF
TRBV5-8	.	ASSLGGGRVDGYT
TRBV7-6	.	ASSWGGGRDDQPQH
TRBV5-1	.	ASSRGAVGYT
TRBV30	once	AWSVRTVGNEKLF